A single sample is the source of the 6 T cell receptor beta chains below, sequenced in a study of T cell responses to AZD1222 COVID-19 vaccine. Sequenced by immunoSEQ multiplex PCR; TCRdb stores in-frame clones only, minus some. This table holds about 150,000 clones, 91% found once. The specimen comprised peripheral blood, sampled on day 0 of AZD1222 vaccination. All receptors come from an adult in good health.

The genes are TRBV27 and TRBJ2-2, with unresolved D. V was clipped by 3 bases and J by 6 bases, with 14 bases between them. This CDR3 is built from 15 residues. Looked up from germline, CDR1 is MNHEY and CDR2 is SMNVEV (reference sequence). The CDR3 DNA follows: TGTGCCAGCAGTTTCCTCACCCCACAGTCCGGGGAGCTGTTTTTT. Translation: CASSFLTPQSGELFF.

The chain is built from TRBV2 and TRBJ2-7; 7 nucleotides line up with TRBD2. V dropped 2 bases and J dropped 6; count of bases not matched to a gene: 13. This CDR3 has 16 amino acids. In germline, CDR1 is SNHLY, CDR2 FYNNEI. The CDR3 sequence: CASSERAGAPWGEQYF. CDR3 coding DNA: TGTGCCAGCAGTGAACGGGCGGGAGCGCCATGGGGCGAGCAGTACTTC. Supplemented by reference TRBV2 and TRBJ2-7, the full variable domain reads EPEVTQTPSHQVTQMGQEVILRCVPISNHLYFYWYRQILGQKVEFLVSFYNNEISEKSEIFDDQFSVERPDGSNFTLKIRSTKLEDSAMYFCASSERAGAPWGEQYFGPGTRLTVT.

The chain carries TRBV7-9 and TRBJ1-2; D is unresolved. The length of the CDR3 is 13 residues. The V gene lost 1 base and the J gene lost 8 bases, with 11 bases spanning the gap. Germline CDR1 SEHNR, CDR2 FQNEAQ (reference sequence). CDR3: CASSLVITGGYTF. Written as DNA, the CDR3 is TGTGCCAGCAGCTTAGTAATAACCGGGGGCTACACCTTC.

The chain carries TRBV5-1 and TRBJ2-1; 9 bases map to TRBD2. Germline CDR1 SGHRS, CDR2 YFSETQ. With 4 bases clipped from V and 4 bases from J, the junction kept 9 bases outside the gene matches. This CDR3 spans 16 amino acids. The CDR3 DNA sequence: TGCGCCAGCAGCCAGCTAGCGGGGAAAAAATACAATGAGCAGTTCTTC. Its translation is CASSQLAGKKYNEQFF. The whole variable domain, remainder taken from reference TRBV5-1 and TRBJ2-1, is KAGVTQTPRYLIKTRGQQVTLSCSPISGHRSVSWYQQTPGQGLQFLFEYFSETQRNKGNFPGRFSGRQFSNSRSEMNVSTLELGDSALYLCASSQLAGKKYNEQFFGPGTRLTVL.

The genes are TRBV12-1 and TRBJ2-5; the D segment call TRBD2 is taken from the table without a DNA check. TRBV12-1 is reported as a pseudogene. This CDR3 has 16 residues. CDR3 nucleotide sequence: TGTGCCAGCAGCTTGGGACTAGCGGGGGTGTCGGAGACCCAGTACTTC. This codes for CASSLGLAGVSETQYF.

CDR3 loop: CASSDSQENEKLFF. The CDR3 bases are TGTGCCAGCAGTGACAGTCAGGAAAATGAAAAACTGTTTTTT. The chain uses TRBV2 and TRBJ1-4; D is unclear. Germline V gene sequence: CDR1 SNHLY, CDR2 FYNNEI. CDR3 length equals 14 residues. The ends were cut back, 3 bases at V and 5 bases at J, with 10 bases in the middle.